Included here is one T cell receptor (beta chain) sequence, with context. Its specific antigen is unknown. Base-call qualities are not available, and no considerably larger clone is one nucleotide away. The immunoSEQ Assay, a bias-controlled multiplex PCR, was used to amplify TCRbeta CDR3 regions from genomic DNA. Per the source publication's procedure: Nucleated cell counts per sample were estimated from amplification of reference gene primers within the assay. To quantify the absolute abundance of each unique TCRbeta CDR3 rearrangement, sequence reads were collapsed and filtered. Productive Simpson clonality was computed per sample as the square root of Simpson's diversity index over productive rearrangements. What TCRdb holds here is the immuneACCESS table cut down to in-frame rearrangements. Part of the clones is not present; checked against another copy, under half of the missing clones reflect an unresolved V gene, and the others are unexplained. Clone size and the V and J calls come from that table; the DNA yielded D and trimming. This sample comprises roughly 41,000 clones, 70% to 90% of them detected only once. Of the sample, roughly 4.5% is held by the ten largest clones.

The junction shows trimming of 1 base on V and 1 base on J, plus 10 bases between the germline ends. From the cysteine up to the phenylalanine, the CDR3 has a length of 15 residues. Only CDR3 DNA remains: 45 bases, in frame from the first base. From the germline V gene (reference sequence), CDR1 is MNHEY and CDR2 is SMNVEV. Collaborating institutions collected whole blood in K2EDTA tubes following their own protocols. For TCRbeta analysis, collaborators shipped samples in one of three forms: frozen whole blood, isolated PBMCs, or DNA extracted from either of those sample types. This sample is drawn from a study of blood T cell repertoires in COVID-19 (dated by TCRdb to about 2020). At the level of the whole study: The collaborator samples originated in the United States, Italy and Spain and spanned the acute and convalescent phases of COVID-19. The material from the prospective study consisted of cDNA or gDNA derived from T cells, B-cell-depleted T cells, or PBMCs. Subjects who had been exposed to COVID-19, were actively infected with it, or had recovered from it provided the deeply sampled blood TCRbeta repertoires that made up the dataset. The repertoires were made available in a free public database intended to serve as a resource for research on the immune response to SARS-CoV-2. The samples were drawn from two sources: the first 160 participants of the ongoing ImmuneRACE study, and 1,200 or so subjects contributed by 6 global collaborators. Sample metadata almost always included a de-identified subject ID, COVID-19 status, age in years and sex. Where available, HLA class I and class II types were taken from metadata supplied by the sample provider and were not determined by assay-based typing. Study-wide findings and limitations: How much clinical and demographic metadata was included differed by source and by participant, and the metadata was provided uncurated.

The V gene is TRBV27 and the J gene is TRBJ1-2; no D segment can be confidently identified. This TCR was sampled from a man aged 55 to 70 with acute or convalescent COVID-19. The source material was peripheral blood. The nucleotide sequence reads as follows: TGTGCCAGCAGTTTATTGAGGATAGATAACTATGGCTACACCTTC. This is translated as CASSLLRIDNYGYTF.